This paragraph covers one T cell receptor (beta chain) sequence. Its binding antigen is unknown. Base qualities are not recorded, but no much larger clone differs from it by a single base. The sample originates from a study of cytotoxic CD8 clonotypes in ibrutinib-treated CLL (dated by TCRdb to about 2021). Regarding the research as a whole: The cohort had eleven to twelve relapsed/refractory and approximately 14 treatment-naive patients; under 18 were IGHV unmutated. Every remission and progressive disease sample was obtained while ibrutinib was still being received by the patients. On average, each sample had approximately 250,000 productive templates and almost 95,000 productive rearrangements. Longitudinal samples were available for about 30% of the roughly 86 trial participants. Samples at response were collected after a median of roughly twelve months of treatment, with a range of about 6 to 40 months. Cryopreserved peripheral blood mononuclear cells were collected at three points: before therapy, at response, and at either sustained remission or disease progression. Partial responses were observed in about 25 patients and complete responses in 2; after a median follow-up of roughly 72 months, remission was maintained in roughly 15 patients and progression was observed in approximately 12.

For this chain, trimming is 6 bases at the V end and 3 bases at the J end, and the number of junction bases without a gene match is 2. Inclusive of the bounding cysteine and phenylalanine, the CDR3 is 12 residues long. Only the CDR3 DNA is retained, 36 bases long and in frame from the first base. The germline V gene yields MDHEN for CDR1 and SYDVKM for CDR2. The research as a whole found: Sustained-remission and progressing patients did not have matched sampling times, and lymph node repertoires were not examined. At ibrutinib response clonality went up, during sustained remission it held steady, and at progression it dropped back toward baseline. Baseline clonality was found to be higher than that of age-matched healthy donors and was strongly correlated with circulating CD8+ T-cell counts. Public clonotypes were found to be uncommon and were observed to contract or remain stable during treatment; the increase in clonality was shown to reflect expansion of private clonotypes at ibrutinib response.

The sample's time point label is to be understood as: roughly 12 months on ibrutinib. Roughly 2 micrograms of genomic DNA were extracted from cryopreserved PBMCs for TCR beta library preparation. Longitudinal blood samples from CLL patients on ibrutinib monotherapy were analyzed using high-throughput TCR beta sequencing. The patients were enrolled in a single-center, open-label phase 2 trial of ibrutinib monotherapy. On a MiSeq, deep resolution sequencing aimed for a depth between 1 in 1 million and 1 in 200,000 T cells, with each clonotype covered about 9.9x on average. TCR beta libraries were generated with the immunoSEQ hsTCRB Kit. As for how the authors treated the data: Data were analyzed with ImmunoSEQ Data Assistant and ImmunoSEQ Analyzer, with V, D and J genes assigned per IMGT definitions. Clonality was computed as one minus normalized Shannon entropy of productive rearrangement frequencies, ranging from 0 to 1. Public clonotype analysis was restricted to overrepresented clonotypes comprising at least 0.05% of each patient's repertoire. Repertoires from around 13 age-matched healthy donors in immuneACCESS were used as clonality controls. What TCRdb holds here is the immuneACCESS table cut down to in-frame rearrangements. Part of the clones is not present; checked against another copy, under half of the missing clones reflect an unresolved V gene, and the others are unexplained. V and J calls and clone size come straight from that table; D and trimming were deduced from the DNA. A total of approximately 140,000 clones appear in this sample, around 77% of them only once. The ten largest clones represent around 30% of the sample.

The origin of this receptor is a human donor with chronic lymphocytic leukemia. The material sequenced was PBMCs, taken after 12 months of ibrutinib treatment. The chain joins TRBV28 to TRBJ2-7; a stretch of 7 junction bases matches TRBD1. CDR3 reads: CASRAGGYEQYF. The DNA is as follows: TGTGCCAGCAGGGCAGGGGGCTACGAGCAGTACTTC.